This entry lists 12 T cell receptor beta chains sequenced from one sample in a study of T-cell memory formation after mild COVID-19. A single record per CDR3 protein comes from TCRdb applying MiXCR to the 5' RACE reads. This sample has 470,000 or so distinct CDR3 sequences, with over 15% found just once. Sequenced material: PBMCs or a T cell subset sorted from them (not recorded which). Receptor source: an adult woman who had mild COVID-19 (a few samples of this study predate the infection). Cell type and time point are not known.

V gene TRBV12-3 or TRBV12-4 combines with J gene TRBJ2-7, with TRBD1 identical over 9 bases. The CDR3 totals 17 residues. Trimming at V came to 4 bases and at J to 6 bases, leaving 16 bases not matched to a gene. CDR3 nucleotide sequence: TGTGCCAGCAGTTCAACACCCCCGGGACAGGGCTTGTTCGAGCAGTACTTC. Protein: CASSSTPPGQGLFEQYF.

J is TRBJ2-1 and V is TRBV29-1, with TRBD1 matching 7 bases. This CDR3 is 16 amino acids long. CDR1 and CDR2 from the germline V gene are SQVTM and ANQGSEA. The V and J ends lost 7 bases and 2 bases, in that order; junction bases with no gene match: 14. CDR3 DNA: TGCAGCGCGAGGGGGCCAGGGTCAACCACCTACAATGAGCAGTTCTTC. Translating gives CSARGPGSTTYNEQFF.

The chain carries TRBV3-1 and TRBJ1-2; a weak D match, TRBD1 (6 bases). V was trimmed by 1 base and J by 11 bases, leaving 11 bases between them. The CDR3 loop spans 12 amino acids. Germline V gives CDR1 LGHDT, CDR2 YNNKEL (reference sequence). The CDR3 nucleotides read TGTGCCAGCAGCCAAGCCCTTACAGGGTACACCTTC. Protein product: CASSQALTGYTF.

In its sample, this clonotype ranks as medium-sized. The chain uses TRBV7-9 and TRBJ2-3, with D hard to call. Per germline, CDR1 SEHNR and CDR2 FQNEAQ (reference sequence). The V end lost 5 bases, the J end lost 6 bases, and 3 bases lay between the germline ends. The CDR3 is made up of 10 amino acids. The CDR3 here is CASSADTQYF. The CDR3 coding sequence is TGTGCCAGCAGCGCGGATACGCAGTATTTT.

This clonotype has just a few counts. The chain is built from TRBV6-5 and TRBJ1-2, with 11 bases fitting TRBD1. V was pared by 5 bases and J by 8 bases, with 7 bases of the junction left unmatched. CDR1 MNHEY and CDR2 SVGAGI come from the germline V gene. The length of the CDR3 is 14 residues. As DNA, the CDR3 is TGTGCCAGCAGTCGGACAGGGGGCGCGTCAGGCTACACCTTC. Its translation is CASSRTGGASGYTF.

This clonotype was counted only a few times. This rearrangement joins TRBV24-1 to TRBJ2-2, with D uncertain. CDR1 and CDR2 (germline): KGHDR, SFDVKD. The CDR3 sequence is 13 residues long. Trimming took off 4 bases at V and 0 bases at J, with 2 bases between the two ends. The CDR3 loop reads CATSDTNTGELFF. The CDR3 DNA sequence: TGTGCCACCAGTGACACGAACACCGGGGAGCTGTTTTTT.

The chain employs TRBV7-2 and TRBJ2-7, with 7 bases fitting TRBD1. Per germline, CDR1 SGHTA and CDR2 FQGNSA. The CDR3 loop spans 15 amino acids. V was clipped by 4 bases and J by 4 bases; unmatched bases: 10. The CDR3 coding sequence is TGTGCCAGCAGCTCCTCCGGGACAGAACCGTACGAGCAGTACTTC. Amino acids: CASSSSGTEPYEQYF.

V is TRBV7-9 and J is TRBJ1-4; 12 bases map to TRBD1. Trimming removed 5 bases from V and 8 bases from J; junction bases left unmatched: 6. This CDR3 is 15 amino acids long. Germline values: CDR1 SEHNR, CDR2 FQNEAQ (reference sequence). Here the CDR3 reads CASSLGTGGVEKLFF. As DNA, the CDR3 is TGTGCCAGCAGCCTCGGGACAGGGGGCGTAGAAAAACTGTTTTTT. The full variable domain, completed using reference TRBV7-9 and TRBJ1-4, is DTGVSQNPRHKITKRGQNVTFRCDPISEHNRLYWYRQTLGQGPEFLTYFQNEAQLEKSRLLSDRFSAERPKGSFSTLEIQRTEQGDSAMYLCASSLGTGGVEKLFFGSGTQLSVL.

The CDR3 protein is CASRAGQRPTEAFF. The CDR3 bases are TGTGCCAGCAGGGCGGGACAGCGCCCCACTGAAGCTTTCTTT. The chain employs TRBV6-2 or TRBV6-3 and TRBJ1-1; 7 nucleotides align to TRBD1. Germline V gene sequence: CDR1 MNHEY, CDR2 SVGEGT. The V gene end was trimmed by 6 bases and the J gene end by 4 bases; junction bases not matched to a gene: 8. The CDR3 consists of 14 residues.

The table lists this clonotype with a few counts. The J gene is TRBJ2-1, the V gene TRBV12-3 or TRBV12-4, with D tentatively TRBD2 (7 bases). V was trimmed by 3 bases and J by 9 bases, leaving 18 bases between them. This CDR3 spans 15 amino acids. The CDR3 nucleotides are TGTGCCAGCAGTTTGAGGGGGGGTAGGTTGGGTGAGCAGTTCTTC. Translating gives CASSLRGGRLGEQFF.

This clonotype showed up just a few times. This chain joins TRBV7-6 and TRBJ2-5, with D maybe TRBD1 (6 bases). The CDR3 is made up of 16 amino acids. Germline values: CDR1 SGHVS, CDR2 FNYEAQ. Between the trimmed V and J ends, which lost 4 bases and 2 bases, there was a span of 17 bases. For the CDR3, the DNA is TGTGCCAGCAGCTCTCCCAGCGGACAGTATCAAGAGACCCAGTACTTC. The encoded protein is CASSSPSGQYQETQYF.

This clonotype was observed a few times. The rearrangement uses TRBV7-8 and TRBJ1-1, with 8 nucleotides matching TRBD1. Germline CDR1 reads SGHVS; CDR2 reads FQNEAQ. This CDR3 is built from 17 residues. V lost 4 bases to trimming and J lost 3 bases; unmatched junction nucleotides: 13. CDR3 in amino acids: CASSYPVFGTGDTEAFF. The CDR3 DNA sequence: TGTGCCAGCAGCTACCCCGTATTCGGGACAGGCGACACTGAAGCTTTCTTT. Combining the CDR3 with reference TRBV7-8 and TRBJ1-1 gives the whole variable domain GAGVSQSPRYKVAKRGQDVALRCDPISGHVSLFWYQQALGQGPEFLTYFQNEAQLDKSGLPSDRFFAERPEGSVSTLKIQRTQQEDSAVYLCASSYPVFGTGDTEAFFGQGTRLTVV.